This T cell receptor beta chain was obtained from a study of prognosis after radiotherapy for stage I lung cancer. Study background: Some 12 patients had adenocarcinoma tumors, while squamous cell carcinoma tumors were found in over 5.

This clonotype has ten or more counts. The authors amplified TCR beta CDR3 from genomic DNA using two-round multiplex PCR. With primers specific to each TRBV and TRBJ gene, the first-round PCR was performed. MiXCR, run by TCRdb on the multiplex PCR reads, gives a single entry per CDR3 protein. The sample yields around 51,000 distinct CDR3 sequences, about a third seen once. Between the trimmed V and J ends, which lost 4 bases and 7 bases, there was a span of 16 bases. This CDR3 contains 14 residues. The germline V gene has CDR1 SGHDN and CDR2 FVKESK. This chain connects TRBV14 to TRBJ1-2, with unresolved D. The specimen comprised PBMCs, sampled before or after stereotactic body radiation therapy (not recorded which). The receptor was isolated from a donor over 45 with non-small cell lung cancer. The CDR3 here is CASSLGVALRGYTF. The CDR3 region has the DNA TGTGCCAGCAGCCTCGGGGTGGCTTTACGTGGCTACACCTTC. Together with reference TRBV14 and TRBJ1-2, the CDR3 gives the full variable domain: EAGVTQFPSHSVIEKGQTVTLRCDPISGHDNLYWYRRVMGKEIKFLLHFVKESKQDESGMPNNRFLAERTGGTYSTLKVQPAELEDSGVYFCASSLGVALRGYTFGSGTRLTVV.